This T cell receptor beta chain appears in the sequencing data of a study of blood T cell repertoires in COVID-19. The repertoire was sequenced with immunoSEQ multiplex PCR; TCRdb's copy has only in-frame clones and lacks some. The sample records about 38,000 clones, under 90% being singletons. The germline CDR1 and CDR2 sequences are SNHLY and FYNNEI. Trimming pared 6 bases from V and 6 bases from J, leaving 17 bases between. The CDR3 has 14 amino acids. This TCR was sampled from a man aged 60 to 69 with COVID-19, enrolled during active disease. V is TRBV2 and J is TRBJ1-2; D may be TRBD1 (6 bases). The material sequenced was peripheral blood. The CDR3 DNA follows: TGTGCCAGCAGCTCCCGGGGGGCAGGGGATGGCTACACCTTC. Protein product: CASSSRGAGDGYTF. Filled out from reference TRBV2 and TRBJ1-2, the complete variable domain reads EPEVTQTPSHQVTQMGQEVILRCVPISNHLYFYWYRQILGQKVEFLVSFYNNEISEKSEIFDDQFSVERPDGSNFTLKIRSTKLEDSAMYFCASSSRGAGDGYTFGSGTRLTVV.